The 15 T cell receptor beta chains listed next were all sequenced from one sample in a study of blood T cell repertoires in COVID-19. Here immunoSEQ multiplex PCR was the method, and the copy in TCRdb shows in-frame clones only, minus some. The sample consists of tens of thousands of clones, approximately 80% of them appearing once. The sequenced sample consisted of peripheral blood. The source of these receptors is a human donor with acute or convalescent COVID-19. The donor label of this sample is uncertain.

The V call is TRBV2, the J call TRBJ2-5; 8 bases map to TRBD2. Trimming took 3 bases from V and 7 from J; bases not matched to a gene: 10. This CDR3 comprises 15 residues. Germline assignment: CDR1 SNHLY and CDR2 FYNNEI. In DNA, the CDR3 is TGTGCCAGCAGTGAGACTAGCGTTCCCGCTGCGACCCAGTACTTC. Protein product: CASSETSVPAATQYF.

The genes are TRBV11-2 and TRBJ2-1; 7 bases are shared with TRBD1. Germline assignment: CDR1 SGHAT and CDR2 FQNNGV. The CDR3 spans 15 residues. V lost 5 bases to trimming and J lost 1 base; unmatched junction nucleotides: 5. Written as DNA, the CDR3 is TGTGCCAGCAGCCCAAGGACAGGATCCTACAATGAGCAGTTCTTC. This encodes CASSPRTGSYNEQFF.

This chain uses TRBV5-1 with TRBJ2-7; 8 nucleotides agree with TRBD1. CDR3 length: 14 residues. Unmatched junction bases numbered 9, after V lost 4 bases and J lost 6 bases. CDR1 and CDR2 from the germline V gene are SGHRS and YFSETQ. The CDR3 nucleotides are TGCGCCAGCAGCGGAGGGACAGGTAATCGCGAGCAGTACTTC. This translates into CASSGGTGNREQYF.

The V call is TRBV5-8, the J call TRBJ2-7; D is possibly TRBD1 (6 bases). The germline gives CDR1 SGHTS, CDR2 YDEGEE. Deletions cut 4 bases from V and 4 bases from J, with 24 bases between. The CDR3 extends over 17 amino acids. The CDR3 region has the DNA TGTGCCAGCAGCCCCCGGCACAGGGATCACCATCCGTACGAGCAGTACTTC. Translated: CASSPRHRDHHPYEQYF.

V and J are TRBV29-1 and TRBJ2-2; 11 bases agree with TRBD2. Germline lookup yields CDR1 SQVTM and CDR2 ANQGSEA. The CDR3 is 17 amino acids. V was pared by 5 bases and J by 1 base, with 9 bases of the junction left unmatched. Here the CDR3 DNA reads TGCAGCGTTCTAAGACTAGCGGGGAGAGGGAACACCGGGGAGCTGTTTTTT. It yields the protein CSVLRLAGRGNTGELFF.

J is TRBJ1-1 and V is TRBV7-9; TRBD1 matches 7 bases. Germline V gene lookup returns CDR1 SEHNR and CDR2 FQNEAQ (reference sequence). The CDR3 totals 15 residues. J was trimmed by 2 bases and V by 3 bases; bases with no gene match: 6. Written as DNA, the CDR3 is TGTGCCAGCAGCTTTTGGCAGGGGGTTAACACTGAAGCTTTCTTT. This codes for CASSFWQGVNTEAFF.

This clone showed up just a few times. J is TRBJ2-2 and V is TRBV4-1, with 9 nucleotides matching TRBD1. The CDR3 loop spans 16 amino acids. Germline loops: CDR1 MGHRA, CDR2 YSYEKL. Trimming removed 4 bases from V and 7 bases from J; junction bases left unmatched: 10. The CDR3 nucleotides are TGCGCCAGCAGCCCCGCCGGGACAGGGATCGACGGGGAGCTGTTTTTT. Amino acids: CASSPAGTGIDGELFF.

V and J are TRBV19 and TRBJ1-1; a possible D gene is TRBD1 (6 bases). Trimming took 5 bases from V and 0 from J, leaving 13 bases between them. The V gene's germline CDR1 is LNHDA and CDR2 SQIVND (reference sequence). There are 15 residues in the CDR3. The CDR3: CASSGGQHMNTEAFF. As DNA, the CDR3 is TGTGCCAGTAGTGGAGGACAGCACATGAACACTGAAGCTTTCTTT.

The chain couples TRBV2 to TRBJ1-1; D is ambiguous. CDR1 and CDR2 from the germline V gene are SNHLY and FYNNEI. The CDR3 has 13 amino acids. V gave up 5 bases and J gave up 11 bases, with 18 bases separating them. In DNA, the CDR3 is TGTGCCAGCAGTCCTACGACTCTCCCGGAGGCTTTCTTT. As protein: CASSPTTLPEAFF. Looking up the rest from reference TRBV2 and TRBJ1-1 gives the full variable domain: EPEVTQTPSHQVTQMGQEVILRCVPISNHLYFYWYRQILGQKVEFLVSFYNNEISEKSEIFDDQFSVERPDGSNFTLKIRSTKLEDSAMYFCASSPTTLPEAFFGQGTRLTVV.

The chain has TRBV27 and TRBJ1-1, with TRBD1 identical over 7 bases. There are 14 residues in the CDR3. Trimming removed 5 bases from V and 3 bases from J; junction bases left unmatched: 6. Germline CDR1 and CDR2: MNHEY and SMNVEV (reference sequence). The chain's CDR3 is CASSPTGIHTEAFF. The CDR3 nucleotides are TGTGCCAGCAGTCCGACAGGGATTCACACTGAAGCTTTCTTT.

J is TRBJ1-1 and V is TRBV3-1 (or the pseudogene TRBV3-2); possible D gene TRBD1, 6 bases. Trimming shortened V by 4 bases and J by 1 base, and 19 bases separated the two germline ends. The CDR3 sequence is 17 residues long. The V gene's germline CDR1 is LGHDT and CDR2 YNNKEL (reference sequence). The CDR3 nucleotides are TGTGCCAGCAGCCCAATTATCGGGGGGCTATGGAACACTGAAGCTTTCTTT. Translated, it gives CASSPIIGGLWNTEAFF.

The chain carries TRBV7-9 and TRBJ1-5, with 8 bases aligning to TRBD1. This CDR3 has 18 amino acids. Per the germline V gene, CDR1 is SEHNR and CDR2 is FQNEAQ (reference sequence). V lost 0 bases and J lost 0; bases outside the gene matches: 7. The CDR3 loop is CASSLARDRWVSNQPQHF. The CDR3 nucleotides are TGTGCCAGCAGCTTAGCTAGGGACAGGTGGGTTAGCAATCAGCCCCAGCATTTT.

The chain uses TRBV4-3 and TRBJ1-1; possible D gene TRBD1, 6 bases. This CDR3 contains 13 residues. Germline V gene data show CDR1 as LGHNA and CDR2 as YSLEER. V lost 3 bases and J 7 bases, leaving 12 bases between the germline ends. The CDR3 here is CASSHLGQIEAFF. CDR3 nucleotide sequence: TGCGCCAGCAGCCACCTCGGACAGATTGAAGCTTTCTTT.

This sequence joins TRBV4-1 and TRBJ2-7; 11 nucleotides align to TRBD1. The CDR3 spans 16 residues. Germline CDR1 reads MGHRA; CDR2 reads YSYEKL. With V trimmed by 0 bases and J by 3 bases, 4 bases remained unmatched. DNA of the CDR3: TGCGCCAGCAGCCAAGATAGGGGACAGGGGGTCTACGAGCAGTACTTC. Residues: CASSQDRGQGVYEQYF.

V and J are TRBV9 and TRBJ2-2, with a possible D match to TRBD1 (6 bases). Trimming stripped 4 bases from V and 4 bases from J, with 14 bases between. Germline assignment: CDR1 SGDLS and CDR2 YYNGEE. This CDR3 contains 15 residues. In DNA, the CDR3 is TGTGCCAGCAGCCCCGACAGGTTTGCCACCGGGGAGCTGTTTTTT. It yields the protein CASSPDRFATGELFF. Based on the CDR3 plus reference TRBV9 and TRBJ2-2, the full variable domain is DSGVTQTPKHLITATGQRVTLRCSPRSGDLSVYWYQQSLDQGLQFLIQYYNGEERAKGNILERFSAQQFPDLHSELNLSSLELGDSALYFCASSPDRFATGELFFGEGSRLTVL.